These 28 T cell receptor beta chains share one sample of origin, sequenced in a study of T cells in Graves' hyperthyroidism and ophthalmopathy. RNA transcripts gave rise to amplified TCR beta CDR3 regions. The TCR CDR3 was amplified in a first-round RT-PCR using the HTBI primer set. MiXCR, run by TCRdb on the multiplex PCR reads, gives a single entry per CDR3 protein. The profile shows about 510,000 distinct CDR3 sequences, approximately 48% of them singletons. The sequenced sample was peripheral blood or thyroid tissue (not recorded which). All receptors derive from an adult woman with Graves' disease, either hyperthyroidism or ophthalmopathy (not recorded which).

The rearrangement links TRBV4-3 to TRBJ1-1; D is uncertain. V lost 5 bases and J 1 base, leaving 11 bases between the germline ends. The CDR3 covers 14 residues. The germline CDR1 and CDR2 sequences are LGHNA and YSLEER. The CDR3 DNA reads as TGCGCCAGCAGCTTTGACACACGGAACACTGAAGCTTTCTTT. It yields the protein CASSFDTRNTEAFF.

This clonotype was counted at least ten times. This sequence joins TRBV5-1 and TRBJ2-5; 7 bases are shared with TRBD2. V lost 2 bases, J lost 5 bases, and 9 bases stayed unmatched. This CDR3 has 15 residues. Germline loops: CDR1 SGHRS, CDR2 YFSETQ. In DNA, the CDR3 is TGCGCCAGCAGCTTAGTCGCGGGAGATGGCGAGACCCAGTACTTC. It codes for CASSLVAGDGETQYF.

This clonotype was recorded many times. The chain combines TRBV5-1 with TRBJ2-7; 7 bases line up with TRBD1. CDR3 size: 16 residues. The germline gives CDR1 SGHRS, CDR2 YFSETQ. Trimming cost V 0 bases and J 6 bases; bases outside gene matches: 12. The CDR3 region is CASSLGVGTEPGEQYF. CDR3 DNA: TGCGCCAGCAGCTTGGGGGTCGGGACAGAGCCTGGCGAGCAGTACTTC.

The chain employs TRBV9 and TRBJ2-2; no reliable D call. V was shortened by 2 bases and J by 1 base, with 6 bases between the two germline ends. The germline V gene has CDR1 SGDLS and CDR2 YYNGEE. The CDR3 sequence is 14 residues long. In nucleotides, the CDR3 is TGTGCCAGCAGCGTTACCGGGAACACCGGGGAGCTGTTTTTT. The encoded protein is CASSVTGNTGELFF.

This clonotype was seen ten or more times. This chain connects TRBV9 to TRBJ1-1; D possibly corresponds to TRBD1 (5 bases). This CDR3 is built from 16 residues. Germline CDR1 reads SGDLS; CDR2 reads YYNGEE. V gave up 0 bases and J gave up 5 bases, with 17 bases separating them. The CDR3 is CASSVEGTTGHTEAFF. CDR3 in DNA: TGTGCCAGCAGCGTAGAGGGGACCACGGGGCATACTGAAGCTTTCTTT.

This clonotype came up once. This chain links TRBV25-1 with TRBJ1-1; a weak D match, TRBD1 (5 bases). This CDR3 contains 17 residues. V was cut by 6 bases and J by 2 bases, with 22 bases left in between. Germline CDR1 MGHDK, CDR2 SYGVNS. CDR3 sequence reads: CASSSHGAGPLNTEAFF. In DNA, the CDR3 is TGTGCCAGCAGCTCCCACGGAGCAGGGCCCCTTAACACTGAAGCTTTCTTT.

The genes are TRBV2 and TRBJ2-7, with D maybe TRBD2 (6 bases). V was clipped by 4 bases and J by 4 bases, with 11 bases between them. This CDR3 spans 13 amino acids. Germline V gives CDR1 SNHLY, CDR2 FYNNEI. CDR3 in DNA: TGTGCCAGCAGTGCAGGGAGGCGGTACGAGCAGTACTTC. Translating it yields CASSAGRRYEQYF.

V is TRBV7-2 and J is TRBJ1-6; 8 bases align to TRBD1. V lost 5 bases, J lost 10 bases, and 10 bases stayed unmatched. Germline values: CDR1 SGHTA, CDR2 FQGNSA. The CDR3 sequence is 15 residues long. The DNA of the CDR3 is TGTGCCAGCAGCCTTGGCGGGACAGGAAACTCACCCCTCCACTTT. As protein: CASSLGGTGNSPLHF.

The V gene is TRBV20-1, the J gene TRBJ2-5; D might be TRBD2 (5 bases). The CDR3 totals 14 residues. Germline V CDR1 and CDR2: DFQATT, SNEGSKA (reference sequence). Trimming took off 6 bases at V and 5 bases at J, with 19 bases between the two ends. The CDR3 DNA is TGCAGTGCCGCTCGGGGTAGGAACTGGGAGACCCAGTACTTC. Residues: CSAARGRNWETQYF.

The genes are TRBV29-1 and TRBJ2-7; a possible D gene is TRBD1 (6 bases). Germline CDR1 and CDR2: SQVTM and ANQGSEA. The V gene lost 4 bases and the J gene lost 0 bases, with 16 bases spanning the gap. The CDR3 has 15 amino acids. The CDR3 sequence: CSVAADRSLSYEQYF. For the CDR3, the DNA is TGCAGCGTTGCCGCTGACAGGTCCCTCTCCTACGAGCAGTACTTC.

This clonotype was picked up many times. The DNA for the CDR3 is TGTGCCAGCAGCAACCAGGGGGCGGGTACTAATGAAAAACTGTTTTTT. Amino acid sequence: CASSNQGAGTNEKLFF. This chain uses TRBV5-6 with TRBJ1-4; the match to TRBD1 covers 8 bases. CDR1 SGHDT and CDR2 YYEEEE come from the germline V gene. Trimming took 4 bases from V and 2 from J; bases not matched to a gene: 7. The CDR3 sequence is 16 residues long.

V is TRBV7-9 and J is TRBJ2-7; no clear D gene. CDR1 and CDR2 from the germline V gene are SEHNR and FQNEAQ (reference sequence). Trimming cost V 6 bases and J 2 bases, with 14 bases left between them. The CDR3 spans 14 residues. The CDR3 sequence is CASRKDAGAYEQYF. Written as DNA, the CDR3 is TGTGCCAGCAGGAAGGACGCAGGAGCCTACGAGCAGTACTTC.

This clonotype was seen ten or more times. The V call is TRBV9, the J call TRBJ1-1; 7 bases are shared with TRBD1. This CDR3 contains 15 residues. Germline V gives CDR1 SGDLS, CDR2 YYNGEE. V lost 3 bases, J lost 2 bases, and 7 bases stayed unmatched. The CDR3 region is CASSARQGLNTEAFF. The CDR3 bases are TGTGCCAGCAGCGCGCGACAGGGATTAAACACTGAAGCTTTCTTT.

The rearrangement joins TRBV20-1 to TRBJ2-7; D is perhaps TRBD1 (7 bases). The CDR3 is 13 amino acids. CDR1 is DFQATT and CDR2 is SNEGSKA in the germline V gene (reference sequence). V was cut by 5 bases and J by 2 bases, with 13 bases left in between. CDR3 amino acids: CSAGPGGTYEQYF. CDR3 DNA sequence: TGCAGTGCTGGACCAGGGGGGACCTACGAGCAGTACTTC.

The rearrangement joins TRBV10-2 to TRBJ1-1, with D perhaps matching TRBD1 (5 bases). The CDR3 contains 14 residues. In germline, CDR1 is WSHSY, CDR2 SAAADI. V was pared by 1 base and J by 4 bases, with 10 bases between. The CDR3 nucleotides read TGCGCCAGCAGTGAGTGGGACGGACCCACTGAAGCTTTCTTT. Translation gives CASSEWDGPTEAFF.

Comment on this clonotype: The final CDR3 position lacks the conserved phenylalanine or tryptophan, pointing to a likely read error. CDR3: CASSQGVGTGVAEAFS. The CDR3, as DNA: TGCGCCAGCAGCCAAGGGGTCGGCACCGGTGTCGCTGAAGCTTTCTCT. The chain carries TRBV4-1 and TRBJ1-1; D call uncertain. Germline CDR1 and CDR2: MGHRA and YSYEKL. V lost 1 base and J 6 bases, leaving 18 bases between the germline ends. This CDR3 is 16 amino acids long.

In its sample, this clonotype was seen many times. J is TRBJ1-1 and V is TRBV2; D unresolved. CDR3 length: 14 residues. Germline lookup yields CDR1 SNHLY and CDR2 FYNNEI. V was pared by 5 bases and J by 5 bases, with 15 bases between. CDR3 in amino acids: CASSPPPGRTEAFF. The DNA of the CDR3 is TGTGCCAGCAGTCCTCCCCCGGGGAGGACTGAAGCTTTCTTT.

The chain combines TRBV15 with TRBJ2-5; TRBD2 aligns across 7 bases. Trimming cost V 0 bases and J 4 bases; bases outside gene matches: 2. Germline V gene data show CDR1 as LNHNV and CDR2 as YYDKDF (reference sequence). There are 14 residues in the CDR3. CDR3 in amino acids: CATSRDGRGETQYF. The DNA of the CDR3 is TGTGCCACCAGCAGAGATGGGAGGGGAGAGACCCAGTACTTC.

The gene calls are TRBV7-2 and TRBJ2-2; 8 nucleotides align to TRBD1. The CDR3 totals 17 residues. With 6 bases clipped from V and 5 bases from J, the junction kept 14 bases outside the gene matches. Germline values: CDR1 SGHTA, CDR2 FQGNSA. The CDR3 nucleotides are TGTGCCAGCAGTCCAAACCCAGGGGGCGCGAGGACCGGGGAGCTGTTTTTT. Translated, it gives CASSPNPGGARTGELFF.

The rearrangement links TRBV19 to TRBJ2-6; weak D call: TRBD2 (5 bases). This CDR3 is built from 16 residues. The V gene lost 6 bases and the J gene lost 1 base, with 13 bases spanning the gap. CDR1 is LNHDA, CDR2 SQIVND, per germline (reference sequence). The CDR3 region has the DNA TGTGCCAGTAGAGTTGTCGGGGATTCTGGGGCCAACGTCCTGACTTTC. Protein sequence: CASRVVGDSGANVLTF.

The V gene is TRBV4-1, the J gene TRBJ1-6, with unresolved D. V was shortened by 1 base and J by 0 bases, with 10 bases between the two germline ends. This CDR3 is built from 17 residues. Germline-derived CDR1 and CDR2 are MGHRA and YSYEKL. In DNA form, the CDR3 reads TGCGCCAGCAGCCAAGTTCCAGGTCGCTCCTATAATTCACCCCTCCACTTT. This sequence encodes CASSQVPGRSYNSPLHF.

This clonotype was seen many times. For the CDR3, the DNA is TGCAGCGTTGTGGGGCCCAACTATGGCTACACCTTC. Protein sequence: CSVVGPNYGYTF. The gene calls are TRBV29-1 and TRBJ1-2; D perhaps matches TRBD1 (5 bases). Germline V gives CDR1 SQVTM, CDR2 ANQGSEA. This CDR3 contains 12 residues. The V and J ends lost 4 bases and 2 bases respectively, with 8 bases between them. The entire variable domain, with the rest obtained from reference TRBV29-1 and TRBJ1-2, is as follows: SAVISQKPSRDICQRGTSLTIQCQVDSQVTMMFWYRQQPGQSLTLIATANQGSEATYESGFVIDKFPISRPNLTFSTLTVSNMSPEDSSIYLCSVVGPNYGYTFGSGTRLTVV.

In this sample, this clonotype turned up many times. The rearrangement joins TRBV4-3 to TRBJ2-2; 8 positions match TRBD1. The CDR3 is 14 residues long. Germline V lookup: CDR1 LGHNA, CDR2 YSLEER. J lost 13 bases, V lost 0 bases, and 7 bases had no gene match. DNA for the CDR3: TGCGCCAGCAGCCAAGATCAGGCAGGGGGCGGGCTGTTTTTT. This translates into CASSQDQAGGGLFF.

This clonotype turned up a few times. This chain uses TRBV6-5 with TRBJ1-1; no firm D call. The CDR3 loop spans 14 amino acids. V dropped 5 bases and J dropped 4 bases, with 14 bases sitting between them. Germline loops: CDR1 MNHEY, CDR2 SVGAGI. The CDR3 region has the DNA TGTGCCAGCAGTAAGAGGAACGGTGGCACTGAAGCTTTCTTT. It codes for CASSKRNGGTEAFF.

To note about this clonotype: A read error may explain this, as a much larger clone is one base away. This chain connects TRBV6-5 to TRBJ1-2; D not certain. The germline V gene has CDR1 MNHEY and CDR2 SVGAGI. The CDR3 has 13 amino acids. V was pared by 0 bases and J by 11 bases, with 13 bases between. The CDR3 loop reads CASSYSIGIRYTF. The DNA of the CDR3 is TGTGCCAGCAGTTACTCTATTGGCATAAGATACACCTTC.

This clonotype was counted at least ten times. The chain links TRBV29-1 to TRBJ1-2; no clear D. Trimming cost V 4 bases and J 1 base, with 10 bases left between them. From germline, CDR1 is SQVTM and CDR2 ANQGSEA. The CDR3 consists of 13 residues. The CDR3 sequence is CSVGRVINYGYTF. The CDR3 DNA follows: TGCAGCGTTGGTCGGGTGATTAACTATGGCTACACCTTC.

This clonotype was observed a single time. CDR3 nucleotides: TGTGCCACCAGTGTAAATGGACCCGGAGCTGAAGCTTTCTTT. Residues: CATSVNGPGAEAFF. This chain joins TRBV24-1 and TRBJ1-1, with D unresolved. Germline CDR1 is KGHDR and CDR2 is SFDVKD. V was trimmed by 5 bases and J by 6 bases, leaving 15 bases between them. The CDR3 runs to 14 residues.

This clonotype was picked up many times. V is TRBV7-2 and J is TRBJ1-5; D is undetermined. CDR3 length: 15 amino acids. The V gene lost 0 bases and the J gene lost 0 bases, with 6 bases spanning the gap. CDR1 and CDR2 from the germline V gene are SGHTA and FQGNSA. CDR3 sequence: CASSLAGISNQPQHF. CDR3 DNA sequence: TGTGCCAGCAGCTTAGCAGGGATTAGCAATCAGCCCCAGCATTTT.